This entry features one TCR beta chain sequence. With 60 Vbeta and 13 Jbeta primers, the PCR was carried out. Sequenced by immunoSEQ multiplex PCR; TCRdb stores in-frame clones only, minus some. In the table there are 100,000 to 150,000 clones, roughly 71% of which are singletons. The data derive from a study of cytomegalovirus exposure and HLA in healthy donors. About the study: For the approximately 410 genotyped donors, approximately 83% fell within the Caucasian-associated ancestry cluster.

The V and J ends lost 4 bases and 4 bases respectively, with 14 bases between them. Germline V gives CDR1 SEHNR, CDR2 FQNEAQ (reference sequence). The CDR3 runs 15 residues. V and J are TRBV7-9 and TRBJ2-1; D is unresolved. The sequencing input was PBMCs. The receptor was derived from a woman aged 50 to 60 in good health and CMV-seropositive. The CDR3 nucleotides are TGTGCCAGCAGCTCCCCCAGGAATGGTTACAATGAGCAGTTCTTC. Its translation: CASSSPRNGYNEQFF.